The clone carrying this T cell receptor (beta chain) has at least ten counts. The antigen remains unidentified. Germline trimming cut 5 bases from V and 4 bases from J; bases unmatched to any gene: 3. This CDR3 has 13 amino acids. The data were obtained in a study of CD8 T cells in ankylosing spondylitis. The study's findings and limits: Clones linked to disease were reported to show significant enrichment in matched ankylosing spondylitis synovial fluid. A TCR beta motif of about 8 highly homologous variants seemed to mark ankylosing spondylitis blood. CD8+ disease-linked clones were present at relatively low frequencies in blood.

Preparation of TCR beta libraries was done by quantitative 5'-RACE with molecular barcodes. TCRdb reprocessed the 5' RACE reads with MiXCR, giving one entry per CDR3 protein. The repertoire holds about 130,000 distinct CDR3 sequences, around 9.7% seen once, with 3.3% in the top ten. This TCR was sampled from a male donor with ankylosing spondylitis or in good health (not recorded which). The sample comprised blood, either unsorted or a sorted T cell fraction (not recorded which). This chain links TRBV12-3 or TRBV12-4 with TRBJ1-2; 8 bases line up with TRBD1. CDR3 in DNA: TGTGCCAGCAGTGACAGGGGACTCTATGGCTACACCTTC. It translates to CASSDRGLYGYTF.